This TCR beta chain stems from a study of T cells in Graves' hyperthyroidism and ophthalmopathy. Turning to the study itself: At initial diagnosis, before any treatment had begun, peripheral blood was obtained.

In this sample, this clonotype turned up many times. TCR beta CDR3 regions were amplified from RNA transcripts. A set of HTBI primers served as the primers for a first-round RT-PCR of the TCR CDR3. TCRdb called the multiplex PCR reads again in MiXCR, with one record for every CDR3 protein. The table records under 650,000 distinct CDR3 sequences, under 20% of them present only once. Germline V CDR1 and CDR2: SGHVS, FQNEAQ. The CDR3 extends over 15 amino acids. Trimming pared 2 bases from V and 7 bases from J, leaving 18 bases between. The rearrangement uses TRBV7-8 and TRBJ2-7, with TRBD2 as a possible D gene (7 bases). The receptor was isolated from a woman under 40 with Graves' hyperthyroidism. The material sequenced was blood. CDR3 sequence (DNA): TGTGCCAGCAGCTTAAGGGGGGGCCAGTGGGTGGAGCAGTACTTC. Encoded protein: CASSLRGGQWVEQYF.